The sequence of this T cell receptor beta chain was determined in a study of blood T cell repertoires in COVID-19. About the research overall: T cells, B-cell-depleted T cells, or PBMCs provided the cDNA or gDNA that served as material.

Germline V gene sequence: CDR1 SNHLY, CDR2 FYNNEI. This CDR3 has 14 amino acids. V dropped 6 bases and J dropped 1 base, with 12 bases sitting between them. In the study's own analysis: Reference gene primer amplification gave estimated nucleated cell counts. Measured with immunoSEQ multiplex PCR; TCRdb has only the in-frame clones, and not every one. Clone size and V and J calls were adopted from that table, with D and trimming inferred from the DNA. The sample lists some 160,000 clones; nearly 80% were seen once. The sequence was obtained from an elderly woman with acute or convalescent COVID-19. Sample: peripheral blood. V and J are TRBV2 and TRBJ1-2, with D tentatively TRBD1 (6 bases). CDR3: CASSGQTRNYGYTF. In DNA, the CDR3 is TGTGCCAGCAGCGGACAGACACGTAACTATGGCTACACCTTC. The full variable domain, in which reference TRBV2 and TRBJ1-2 provide the parts outside the CDR3, is EPEVTQTPSHQVTQMGQEVILRCVPISNHLYFYWYRQILGQKVEFLVSFYNNEISEKSEIFDDQFSVERPDGSNFTLKIRSTKLEDSAMYFCASSGQTRNYGYTFGSGTRLTVV.